These T cell receptor beta chains were read from a single sample in a study of Ad26.COV2.S vaccination and SARS-CoV-2 variants. Libraries were prepared by immunoSEQ multiplex PCR; TCRdb keeps only in-frame clonotypes and omits some of them. The top ten hold around 1.7% of the sample, which has 440,000 or so clones, 92% seen once. The material was peripheral blood, obtained in a trial of Ad26.COV2.S vaccine versus placebo. These receptors came from a person between 18 and 59 years old who received the Ad26.COV2.S COVID-19 vaccine or a placebo. Each CDR3 is given with its conserved first and last residue. D genes are given only for firm matches. Not every row has a clone size; where given, it reads once, few, many or a size class.

clone size	V gene	J gene	D gene	CDR3 DNA	CDR3 protein
-	TRBV10-3	TRBJ1-5	-	TGTGCCATCAGTGCTGCGGGGGGCGGGGGAAATCAGCCCCAGCATTTT	CAISAAGGGGNQPQHF
-	TRBV29-1	TRBJ1-1	-	TGCAGCGTTGAAAGGACAAGCAACACTGAAGCTTTCTTT	CSVERTSNTEAFF
once	TRBV29-1	TRBJ2-5	-	TGCAGCGGCTCGATTGTGGAGACCCAGTACTTC	CSGSIVETQYF
-	TRBV4-3	TRBJ1-4	TRBD1	TGCGCCAGCAGCCAAGGGGACAGGGCAAGTAATGAAAAACTGTTTTTT	CASSQGDRASNEKLFF
-	TRBV24-1	TRBJ1-2	TRBD1	TGTGCCACCAGTGAGGGGGACAGCGCCTATGGCTACACCTTC	CATSEGDSAYGYTF
-	TRBV7-2	TRBJ2-5	-	TGTGCCAGCAGCTACCCCACAGCGCTAGAGACCCAGTACTTC	CASSYPTALETQYF
few	TRBV7-2	TRBJ2-1	-	TGTGCCAGCAGCCCGATGAACAATGAGCAGTTCTTC	CASSPMNNEQFF
-	TRBV11-3	TRBJ2-4	-	TGTGCCAGCAGCGCGGAACAGGGAAACATTCAGTACTTC	CASSAEQGNIQYF
few	TRBV7-2	TRBJ2-1	TRBD2	TGTGCCAGCAGCTTAGTCGGGCGGGGGGGCTACAATGAGCAGTTCTTC	CASSLVGRGGYNEQFF
-	TRBV9	TRBJ2-7	TRBD1	TGTGCCAGCAGCCCGACAGGGGGCAGCTACTACGAGCAGTACTTC	CASSPTGGSYYEQYF
few	TRBV28	TRBJ1-5	-	TGTGCCAGCAGCTCCGGGGCGCCGGGGAATCAGCCCCAGCATTTT	CASSSGAPGNQPQHF
-	TRBV10-2	TRBJ1-5	-	TGCGCCAGCAGTGACGGTGGCAATCAGCCCCAGCATTTT	CASSDGGNQPQHF
-	TRBV1	TRBJ1-3	-	TGCACCAGCAGCCAAGGGAAGGGTATACCTGGAAACACCATATATTTT	CTSSQGKGIPGNTIYF
-	TRBV7-2	TRBJ1-3	TRBD1	TGTGCCAGCAGCTCACCGGGACAGGGGGCCGTAAGCTCTGGAAACACCATATATTTT	CASSSPGQGAVSSGNTIYF
-	TRBV19	TRBJ2-1	-	TGTGCCAGTAGTTTCCAGTACAATGAGCAGTTCTTC	CASSFQYNEQFF
-	TRBV19	TRBJ1-2	-	TGTGCCAGTAGTATAGGCCTGGTTTCCGGGGACGGCTACACCTTC	CASSIGLVSGDGYTF
once	TRBV24-1	TRBJ2-5	TRBD1	TGTGCCACCAGTGAGCCGGGGACAGCAGGAGAGACCCAGTACTTC	CATSEPGTAGETQYF
-	TRBV7-2	TRBJ2-3	-	TGTGCCAGCAGCTTAACAGGGACAGATACGCAGTATTTT	CASSLTGTDTQYF
-	TRBV7-8	TRBJ2-7	-	TGTGCCAGCAGCCCCTCCGGGGATGAGCAGTACTTC	CASSPSGDEQYF
once	TRBV7-2	TRBJ2-5	TRBD2	TGTGCCAGCAGCTTAGCGGGGACTAGTCTAGAGACCCAGTACTTC	CASSLAGTSLETQYF
-	TRBV7-9	TRBJ1-6	TRBD1	TGTGCCAGCAGCCTAGGGACAGGGCGCGCCTATAATTCACCCCTCCACTTT	CASSLGTGRAYNSPLHF
-	TRBV19	TRBJ2-3	-	TGTGCCAGTAGTCTCGATCTGGGCACAGATACGCAGTATTTT	CASSLDLGTDTQYF
-	TRBV3-1/TRBV3-2	TRBJ2-7	-	TGTGCCAGCAGCCCAACGACACAACGCTACTCCTACGAGCAGTACTTC	CASSPTTQRYSYEQYF
-	TRBV11-2	TRBJ2-3	TRBD1	TGTGCCAGCAGCTTGACAGGGGGCTCAAGAGATACGCAGTATTTT	CASSLTGGSRDTQYF
-	TRBV15	TRBJ2-7	-	TGTGCCACCAGACCTCTGCCGGCAGGGAGTTTCTACGAGCAGTACTTC	CATRPLPAGSFYEQYF
once	TRBV6-2/TRBV6-3	TRBJ1-5	TRBD1	TGTGCCAGCAGTTCTGGGACAGGGGACAATCAGCCCCAGCATTTT	CASSSGTGDNQPQHF
-	TRBV10-2	TRBJ1-5	-	TGCGCCAGCGGAGGGGCGACAATCAATCAGCCCCAGCATTTT	CASGGATINQPQHF
-	TRBV18	TRBJ1-2	-	TGTGCCAGCTCACCGGGATTTAACTATGGCTACACCTTC	CASSPGFNYGYTF
-	TRBV30	TRBJ1-2	-	TGTGCCTGGACACAGGGAGTTCATGGCTACACCTTC	CAWTQGVHGYTF
-	TRBV7-2	TRBJ2-1	TRBD2	TGTGCCAGCAGAAATATAAGGGGACTAGCGGGGGGGCATGAGCAGTTCTTC	CASRNIRGLAGGHEQFF
-	TRBV5-4	TRBJ2-1	TRBD2	TGTGCCAGCAGCTTTGGTCCGGGACTAGAGAACAATGAGCAGTTCTTC	CASSFGPGLENNEQFF
-	TRBV4-3	TRBJ1-4	-	TGCGCCAGCAGCCCCGGACCAGTGGCCTTTGCAACTAATGAAAAACTGTTTTTT	CASSPGPVAFATNEKLFF
once	TRBV5-1	TRBJ2-5	-	TGCGCCAGCAGCTTGGACAGACCTGTTCAAGAGACCCAGTACTTC	CASSLDRPVQETQYF
-	TRBV11-2	TRBJ1-4	-	TGTGCCAGCAGCTTAACTGGGGTACGAGAAAAACTGTTTTTT	CASSLTGVREKLFF
-	TRBV5-1	TRBJ1-3	-	TGCGCCAGCAGCCTTAAAGGACAGTCGTCTGGAAACACCATATATTTT	CASSLKGQSSGNTIYF
-	TRBV5-1	TRBJ2-3	TRBD2	TGCGCCAGCAGCCTGGGGATAGCGGGCTTCACAGATACGCAGTATTTT	CASSLGIAGFTDTQYF
-	TRBV2	TRBJ1-3	-	TGTGCCAGCCTCTCGGACGGGAACACCATATATTTT	CASLSDGNTIYF
-	TRBV13	TRBJ1-6	-	TGTGCCAGCAGCTTAGGGGGACACCCCCAAGGTCACTATAATTCACCCCTCCACTTT	CASSLGGHPQGHYNSPLHF
-	TRBV2	TRBJ1-5	-	TGTGCCAGCAGTGAAGTTCGGGCAGGGGCAAGGGATCAGCCCCAGCATTTT	CASSEVRAGARDQPQHF
-	TRBV5-1	TRBJ1-2	-	TGCGCCAGCAGCCCGCCCAGGACGCCCTGG	CASSPPRTPW